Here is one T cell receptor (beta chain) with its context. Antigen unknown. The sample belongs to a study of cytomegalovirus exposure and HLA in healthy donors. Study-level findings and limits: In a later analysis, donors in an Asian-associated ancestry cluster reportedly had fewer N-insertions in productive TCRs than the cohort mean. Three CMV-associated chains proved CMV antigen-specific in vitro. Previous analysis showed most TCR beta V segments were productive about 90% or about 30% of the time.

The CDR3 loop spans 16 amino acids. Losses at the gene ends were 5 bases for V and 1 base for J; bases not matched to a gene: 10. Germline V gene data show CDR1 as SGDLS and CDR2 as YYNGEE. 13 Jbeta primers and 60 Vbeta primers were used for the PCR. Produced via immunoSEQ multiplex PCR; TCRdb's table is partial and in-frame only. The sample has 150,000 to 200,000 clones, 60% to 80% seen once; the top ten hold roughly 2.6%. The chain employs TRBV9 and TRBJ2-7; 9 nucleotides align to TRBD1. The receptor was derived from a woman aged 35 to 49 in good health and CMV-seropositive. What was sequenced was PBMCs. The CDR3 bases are TGTGCCAGCAGTGCCGGGACAGGGAGGAGTTCCTACGAGCAGTACTTC. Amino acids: CASSAGTGRSSYEQYF.